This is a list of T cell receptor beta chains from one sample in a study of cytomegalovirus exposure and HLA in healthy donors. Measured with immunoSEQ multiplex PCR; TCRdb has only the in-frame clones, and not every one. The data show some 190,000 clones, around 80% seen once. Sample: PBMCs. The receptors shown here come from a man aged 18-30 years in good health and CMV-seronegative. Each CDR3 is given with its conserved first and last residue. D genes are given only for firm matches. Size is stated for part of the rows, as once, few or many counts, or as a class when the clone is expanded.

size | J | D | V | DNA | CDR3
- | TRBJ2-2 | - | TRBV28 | TGTGCCAGCAGTTTTCTAGGACTCACGAACACCGGGGAGCTGTTTTTT | CASSFLGLTNTGELFF
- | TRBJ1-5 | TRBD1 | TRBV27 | TGTGCCAGCAGTTGGGGGACAGGGCAACAGCCCCAGCATTTT | CASSWGTGQQPQHF
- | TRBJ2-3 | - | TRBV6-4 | TGTGCCAGCAGTGAAAGGTGGGCCGTACCCGCAGATACGCAGTATTTT | CASSERWAVPADTQYF
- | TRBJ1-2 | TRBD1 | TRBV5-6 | TGTGCCAGCAGCTTGGAAGCAGGGGGCGGCTACACCTTC | CASSLEAGGGYTF
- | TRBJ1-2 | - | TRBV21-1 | TGTGCCAGCAGCAAAGGACAGGGCAACAGGCAAGGCTACACCTTC | CASSKGQGNRQGYTF
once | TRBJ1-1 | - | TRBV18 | TGTGCCAGCTCACCACGGAGTGAAGCTTTCTTT | CASSPRSEAFF
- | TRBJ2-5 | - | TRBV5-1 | TGCGCCAGCAGCTTGAGGCAGGGCCAAGAGACCCAGTACTTC | CASSLRQGQETQYF
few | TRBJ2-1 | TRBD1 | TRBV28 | TGTGCCAGCAGTTTGGGGACAGGGAGGTTTTTAAATGAGCAGTTCTTC | CASSLGTGRFLNEQFF
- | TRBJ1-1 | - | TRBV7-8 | TGTGCCAGCAGCTTAGTACACCCGAACACTGAAGCTTTCTTT | CASSLVHPNTEAFF
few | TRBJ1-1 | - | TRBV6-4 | TGTGCCAGCAGTCTCCTCCCGGGCCGGAGGGACACTGAAGCTTTCTTT | CASSLLPGRRDTEAFF
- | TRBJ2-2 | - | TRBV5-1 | TGCGCCAGCAGCTTGACCGGGAAAGGCGGGGAGCTGTTTTTT | CASSLTGKGGELFF
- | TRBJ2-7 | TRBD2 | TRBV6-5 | TGTGCCGCCCGGGGGGCTAGCGGGAGGTCCCACGAGCAGTACTTC | CAARGASGRSHEQYF
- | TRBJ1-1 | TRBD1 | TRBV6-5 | TGTGCCAGCAGTTACTTAGGGACAGTCATGAACACTGAAGCTTTCTTT | CASSYLGTVMNTEAFF
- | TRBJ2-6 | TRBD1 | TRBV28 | TGTGCCAGCAAGCGGACAGGGAGCTCTGGGGCCAACGTCCTGACTTTC | CASKRTGSSGANVLTF
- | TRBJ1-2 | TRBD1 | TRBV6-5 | TGTGCCAGCAGACCACCGGGACAGGGGGCTAATGGCTACACCTTC | CASRPPGQGANGYTF
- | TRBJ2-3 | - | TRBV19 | TGTGCCACCTCGGAGGCGGGCCTACGTGCAGATACGCAGTATTTT | CATSEAGLRADTQYF
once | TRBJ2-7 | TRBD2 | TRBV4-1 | TGCGCCAGCAGCCAGGCTAGCGGGAGTCCCTACGAGCAGTACTTC | CASSQASGSPYEQYF
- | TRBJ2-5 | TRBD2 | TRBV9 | TGTGCCAGCAGCCCGGGGGGGTTGTCGGAGACCCAGTACTTC | CASSPGGLSETQYF
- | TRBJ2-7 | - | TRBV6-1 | TGTGCCAGCAGTGTTCCGGGGTCTCTATCCTACGAGCAGTACTTC | CASSVPGSLSYEQYF
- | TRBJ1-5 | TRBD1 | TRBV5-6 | TGTGCCAGCAGCTTGGGACAGGGGGTCGGACAGCCCCAGCATTTT | CASSLGQGVGQPQHF
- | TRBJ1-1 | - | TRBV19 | TGTGCCAGTAGTATGTGGGAGGGCGCAGTGGAATCAAAAGCTTTCTTT | CASSMWEGAVESKAFF
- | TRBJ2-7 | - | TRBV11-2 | TGTGCCAGCAGCTTAGGGGCTAGCCCCTCCTACGAGCAGTACTTC | CASSLGASPSYEQYF
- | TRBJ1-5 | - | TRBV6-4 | TGTGCCAGCAGTGAACAGGGAGGGAGGCAGCCCCAGCATTTT | CASSEQGGRQPQHF